This TCR beta chain was sequenced for a study of blood T cells in healthy people across ages (dated by TCRdb to between 2015 and 2016). A note on the overall study: In model experiments, template switching captured roughly one uniquely barcoded TCR beta cDNA molecule for every two T cells. To track age-related changes in TCR beta repertoire diversity, the study relied on deep sequencing normalized with unique cDNA molecular identifiers. The donors were divided into four age groups: young (average 16 years), middle-aged (around 37), aged (around 59) and long-lived (82). For two donors (one aged 18 to 29 and one aged 80 or older), the study analyzed two additional independent replicas of 1 million unique cDNA reads from the same blood draw. The paper's findings and limits, for the study overall: There was a strong correlation between observed TCR beta diversity and the percentage of naive T cells measured by flow cytometry. Total diversity estimates from one million sequenced T cells were considered lower bounds and underestimates. Because profiling used bulk unsorted PBMCs, naive and antigen-experienced compartments could not be compared conclusively. Observed TCR beta diversity per million T cells fell roughly linearly with age, and a significant reduction was already apparent by age roughly 41. Because donor CMV infection status was unknown, age-related changes in expanded clonotypes were potentially confounded. The long-lived group showed more naive CD4+ T cells, fewer expanded clones and increased TCR diversity than the aged group, suggesting age selection.

Reading the germline V gene gives CDR1 SGHVS and CDR2 FQNEAQ. Trimming costs V 0 bases and J 3 bases, and their ends lie 6 bases apart. Its CDR3 holds 13 amino acids, cysteine through phenylalanine. The retained sequence is limited to the CDR3, 39 bases, with the frame set at the first base. The receptor library was made with 5' RACE. The instrument given in TCRdb is Illumina HiSeq 2500. The second PCR ran for about 6 to 12 cycles and used a J-beta primer mix along with a sample-barcoded 5' primer. A template-switch 5' adaptor carrying 12 random nucleotides introduced a unique molecular identifier onto each TCR beta cDNA molecule. At least 2.5 million CDR3-containing paired-end reads were obtained from each sample. First-strand cDNA synthesis was performed from all RNA using the Mint cDNA synthesis kit, with priming by a TRBC-specific oligonucleotide. Following uracil-DNA glycosylase treatment, all cDNA underwent a first 18-cycle PCR with the universal primers M1SS and BC2_uni_R. As for how the authors treated the data: Each sample was normalized by randomly selecting 1 million high-quality reads, each carrying a distinct molecular identifier. Reads with shared molecular identifiers were discarded instead of being binned into consensus sequences. MiTCR, with a Q25 quality threshold and the strictest error-elimination algorithm, was used for CDR3 identification, clonotype clustering and error correction. Lower-bound total TCR beta diversity was estimated with a nonparametric unseen species model using Euler transformation. TCRdb ran its own pipeline on the public reads, namely fastp trimming at Q25 and MiXCR clone calling, and kept in-frame beta chains. CDR3 protein sequences are deduplicated, and each keeps its most common genes and DNA. TCRdb's processing, not the study's, gives the V and J calls here. The sample table lists around 700,000 distinct CDR3 sequences, approximately 25% of them with a count of one. The ten most abundant clones make up 9.4% of the sample.

Donors were about 36 systemically healthy Caucasian individuals from Russia aged 6 to 90 years. Approximately 11 milliliters of peripheral blood were drawn from each donor into EDTA-treated Vacutainer tubes. Ficoll-Paque density-gradient centrifugation was used to isolate PBMCs, with at least 6.5 million obtained per sample. Trizol reagent was used to extract total RNA from PBMCs, with at least 6 micrograms per sample. For every donor, an aliquot of PBMCs went through flow cytometry to measure the percentages of naive CD45RAhigh/CD27high T cells. For this clonotype: The antigen it binds to is not known. Base qualities are not recorded, but no much larger clone differs from it by a single base.

This same sample was also taken into another study, of T cells of mothers and their children. As the second study states: Donors were nine systemically healthy Caucasian individuals: three mothers and their six children. cDNA synthesis used all of the extracted RNA, with roughly 1.5 ug of RNA in each 15 ul reaction. In the second PCR, the M1S primer added sample barcodes and 2-4 random nucleotides. Over 10 million TCR beta CDR3 reads came from each mother, compared with millions of reads from each child. Thymic selection similarly shapes TCR recombination output in related and unrelated pairs, with minor effect from inherited differences. Normalized repertoire overlap in related mother-child pairs was always slightly higher than in unrelated mother-child pairs, but the difference was never significant. Persistent microchimeric T cell clones were not detected, at a sensitivity of 85 to 100 clones per million clonotypes. The study used deep NGS to compare TCR beta repertoires of mothers and children, seeking features distinguishing related mother-child pairs from unrelated individuals. The mean age was roughly 40 +/- 4 years for the mothers and approximately 11 +/- 4 years for the children. After adapters were ligated using NEBNext reagents, the libraries underwent 100+100 nt paired-end sequencing on an Illumina HiSeq 2000. To avoid cross-contamination, the mother libraries and the child libraries were prepared a month apart and sequenced in separate runs. Between about 500,000 and 2,100,000 distinct TCR beta clonotypes were identified per donor. Naive TCR beta clonotypes were estimated from low-frequency clonotypes matched to each donor's FACS-determined naive share, without sorting.

The sequence came from a boy younger than 18 in good health. Sequencing was performed on blood. Rearrangement joined TRBV7-8 to TRBJ2-7; the D gene is not confidently resolved. The encoded CDR3 is CASSLALVYEQYF. In nucleotides, the sequence is TGTGCCAGCAGCTTAGCTCTCGTCTACGAGCAGTACTTC.